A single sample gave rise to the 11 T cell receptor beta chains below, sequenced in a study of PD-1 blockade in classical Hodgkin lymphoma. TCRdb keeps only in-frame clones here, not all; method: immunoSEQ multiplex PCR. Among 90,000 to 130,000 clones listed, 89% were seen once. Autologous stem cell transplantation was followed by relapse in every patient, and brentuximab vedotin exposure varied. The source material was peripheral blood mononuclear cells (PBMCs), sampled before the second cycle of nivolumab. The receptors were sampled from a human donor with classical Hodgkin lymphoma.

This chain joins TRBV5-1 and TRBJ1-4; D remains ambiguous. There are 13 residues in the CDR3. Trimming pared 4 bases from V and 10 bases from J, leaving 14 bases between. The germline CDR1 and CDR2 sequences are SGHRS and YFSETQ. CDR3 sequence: CASSPGGDRKLFF. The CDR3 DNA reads TGCGCCAGCAGCCCCGGTGGTGATCGAAAACTGTTTTTT.

CDR3 amino acids: CASSGGTAGDSEQYF. The CDR3 DNA sequence: TGTGCCAGCAGCGGCGGGACAGCCGGCGATAGCGAGCAGTACTTC. The chain joins TRBV7-6 to TRBJ2-7; D possibly corresponds to TRBD1 (7 bases). The V end was cut by 5 bases, the J end by 6 bases, with 20 bases between. This CDR3 has 15 amino acids. Germline V lookup: CDR1 SGHVS, CDR2 FNYEAQ.

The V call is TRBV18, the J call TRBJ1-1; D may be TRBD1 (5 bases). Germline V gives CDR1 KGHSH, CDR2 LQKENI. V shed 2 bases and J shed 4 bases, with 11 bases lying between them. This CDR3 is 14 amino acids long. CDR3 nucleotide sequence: TGTGCCAGCTCACCAGACCAGGGTGGCACTGAAGCTTTCTTT. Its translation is CASSPDQGGTEAFF.

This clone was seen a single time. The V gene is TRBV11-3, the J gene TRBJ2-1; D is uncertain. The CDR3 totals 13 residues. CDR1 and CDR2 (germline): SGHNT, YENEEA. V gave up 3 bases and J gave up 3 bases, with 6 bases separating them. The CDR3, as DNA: TGTGCCAGCAGCTTCGGTAGCTACAATGAGCAGTTCTTC. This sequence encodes CASSFGSYNEQFF.

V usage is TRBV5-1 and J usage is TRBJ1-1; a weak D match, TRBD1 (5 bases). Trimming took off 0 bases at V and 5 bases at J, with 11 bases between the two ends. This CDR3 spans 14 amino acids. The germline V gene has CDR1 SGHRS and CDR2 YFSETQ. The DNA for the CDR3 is TGCGCCAGCAGCTTGGACGGGGGTGGAACTGAAGCTTTCTTT. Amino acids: CASSLDGGGTEAFF.

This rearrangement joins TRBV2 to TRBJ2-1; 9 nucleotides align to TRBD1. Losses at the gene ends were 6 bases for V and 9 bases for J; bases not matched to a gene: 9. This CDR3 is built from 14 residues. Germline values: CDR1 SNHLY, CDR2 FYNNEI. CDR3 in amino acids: CASRLQGAPIEQFF. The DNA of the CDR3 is TGTGCCAGCAGGTTACAGGGGGCGCCGATTGAGCAGTTCTTC.

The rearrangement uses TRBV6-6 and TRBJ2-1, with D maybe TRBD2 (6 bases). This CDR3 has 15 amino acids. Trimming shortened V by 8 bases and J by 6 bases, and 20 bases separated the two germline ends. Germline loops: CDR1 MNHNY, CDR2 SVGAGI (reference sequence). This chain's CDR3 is CASQIRGTGPNEQFF. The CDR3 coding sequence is TGTGCCAGCCAAATCCGTGGGACTGGCCCCAATGAGCAGTTCTTC.

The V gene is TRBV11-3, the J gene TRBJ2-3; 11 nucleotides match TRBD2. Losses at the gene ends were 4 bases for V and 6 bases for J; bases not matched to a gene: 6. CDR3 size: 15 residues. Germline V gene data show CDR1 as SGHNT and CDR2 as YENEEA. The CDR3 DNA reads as TGTGCCAGCAGCTCGCTAGCGGGAGGAACGGATACGCAGTATTTT. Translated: CASSSLAGGTDTQYF.

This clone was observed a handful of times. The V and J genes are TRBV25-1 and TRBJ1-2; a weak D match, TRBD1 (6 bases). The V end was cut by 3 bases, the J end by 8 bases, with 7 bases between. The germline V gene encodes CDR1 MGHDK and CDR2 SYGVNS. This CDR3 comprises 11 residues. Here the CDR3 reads CASSDGTGYTF. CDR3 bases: TGTGCCAGCAGTGACGGGACAGGCTACACCTTC.

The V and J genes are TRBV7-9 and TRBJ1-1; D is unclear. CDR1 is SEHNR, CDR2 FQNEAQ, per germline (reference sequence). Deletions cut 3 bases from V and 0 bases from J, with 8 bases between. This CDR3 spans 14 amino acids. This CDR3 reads CASSFLTMNTEAFF. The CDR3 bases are TGTGCCAGCAGCTTCCTAACTATGAACACTGAAGCTTTCTTT.

CDR3 coding DNA: TGCGCCAGCAGCCAAGCCCCCGCTAGGGGAACCTACAATGAGCAGTTCTTC. It encodes CASSQAPARGTYNEQFF. This chain links TRBV4-1 with TRBJ2-1; a weak D match, TRBD1 (5 bases). Germline CDR1 MGHRA, CDR2 YSYEKL. The CDR3 has 17 residues. Trimming cost V 1 base and J 2 bases, with 15 bases left between them.